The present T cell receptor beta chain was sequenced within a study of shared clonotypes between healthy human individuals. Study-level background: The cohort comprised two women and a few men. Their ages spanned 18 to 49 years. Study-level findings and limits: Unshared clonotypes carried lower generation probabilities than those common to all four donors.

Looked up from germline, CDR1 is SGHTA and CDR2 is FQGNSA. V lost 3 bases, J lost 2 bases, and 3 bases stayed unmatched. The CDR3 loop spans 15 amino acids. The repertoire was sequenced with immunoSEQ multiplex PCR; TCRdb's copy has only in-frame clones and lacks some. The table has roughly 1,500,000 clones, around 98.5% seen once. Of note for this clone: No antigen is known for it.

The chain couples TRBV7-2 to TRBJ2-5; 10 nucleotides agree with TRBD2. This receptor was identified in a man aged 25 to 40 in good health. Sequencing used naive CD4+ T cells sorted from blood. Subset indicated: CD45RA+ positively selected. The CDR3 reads CASSLGLAKQETQYF. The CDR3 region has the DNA TGTGCCAGCAGCTTGGGACTAGCGAAGCAAGAGACCCAGTACTTC.